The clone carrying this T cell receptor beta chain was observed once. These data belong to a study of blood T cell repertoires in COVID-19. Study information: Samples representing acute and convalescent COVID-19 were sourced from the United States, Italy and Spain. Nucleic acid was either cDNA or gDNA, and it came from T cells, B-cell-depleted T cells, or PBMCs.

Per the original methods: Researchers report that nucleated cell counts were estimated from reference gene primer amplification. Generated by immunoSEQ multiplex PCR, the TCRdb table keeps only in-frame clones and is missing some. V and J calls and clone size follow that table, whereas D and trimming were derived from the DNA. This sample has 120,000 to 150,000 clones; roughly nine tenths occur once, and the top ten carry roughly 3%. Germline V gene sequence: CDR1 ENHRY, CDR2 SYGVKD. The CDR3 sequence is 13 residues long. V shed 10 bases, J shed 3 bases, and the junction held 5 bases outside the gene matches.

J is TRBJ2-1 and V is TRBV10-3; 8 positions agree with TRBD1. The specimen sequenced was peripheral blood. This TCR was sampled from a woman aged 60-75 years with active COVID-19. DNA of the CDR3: TGTGCCACCTGGACAGGGAACTACAATGAGCAGTTCTTC. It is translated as CATWTGNYNEQFF.